This entry features one T cell receptor beta chain sequence. No cognate antigen has been identified for it. The input lacks base qualities; no much larger clone sits a single base away. The cohort consisted of 666 healthy bone marrow donors. Cohort members were all nominally healthy when sampled, although unrecorded immune exposures were likely present. The donor was CMV seronegative and was included in the group of about 400 seronegative cohort members. Each donor provided a peripheral blood sample, and peripheral blood mononuclear cells were used for TCR beta sequencing. The Qiagen DNeasy Blood Extraction Kit was used to extract genomic DNA from the blood cell samples. The sample belongs to a study of cytomegalovirus exposure and HLA in healthy donors (TCRdb year 2017). Broadly, across the study: In an earlier analysis of 587 of the donors, 250 to 350 Gb of sequence data and 90 million to 120 million unique TCR beta sequences from roughly 180 million T cells were reported. About 280 gigabases of sequencing data and tens of millions of unique TCR sequences made up an early release that covered about 640 HLA-typed donors. Of the 300 to 450 genotyped donors, 75% to 85% were placed in the genetic ancestry cluster associated with self-reported Caucasian donors. The study aimed to test whether signatures of past pathogen exposure could be identified by cataloging public T cell receptors. The study profiled the T cell repertoires of 500 to 800 subjects by immunosequencing and related them to cytomegalovirus serostatus. In addition to the first cohort of 666 subjects, a separate validation cohort of 120 different subjects was used. The study combined high-throughput TCR immunosequencing, statistical association of individual TCRs with disease status, and machine learning to predict cytomegalovirus infection status. In a later analysis, previously published TCR beta repertoires from several hundred donors were re-analyzed and high-resolution HLA genotyping was added so that TCR occurrence patterns could be studied. Rather than drawing on any new phenotypic data, the later analysis identified candidate immune exposures from TCR beta sequences and the way those sequences occurred across donors. An earlier analysis of around 540 of the donors applied high-throughput TCR beta sequencing to assess whether each TCR beta V gene segment acted as functional or pseudogenic. Donor age, sex, ethnicity and CMV serostatus were compiled alongside the repertoire data. A later genetic analysis took genome-wide SNP genotypes for about three fifths of the 666 donors and used that subset as a discovery cohort. All discovery cohort repertoires had been generated using a single sequencing platform. Both class I and class II loci were covered by HLA typing, at four-digit resolution. The number of typed donors differed by locus: roughly 620-630 for A, B, C, DRB1 and DQB1; approximately 540 for DQA1; 600 to 610 for DPA1; and some 430 for DPB1. Roughly five DR-DQ haplotypes were handled as single units for association and clustering, since linkage in the cohort was strong. On average, about 200,000 unique TCR beta nucleotide sequences were sequenced per donor among about 400 genotyped donors of the cohort, with about 17% of those sequences being non-productive.

General findings and caveats noted by the study authors: Most CMV-associated TCR beta chains appeared to be HLA-restricted in a later analysis, and the HLA associations seemed to be driven largely by CMV exposure. According to a later analysis, parvovirus B19, influenza, CMV and Epstein-Barr virus appeared linked to several top co-occurrence clusters. A later analysis associated roughly 17,000 TCR beta sequences with specific HLA alleles at a false discovery rate of 0.05. In the study, roughly 160 TCR beta chains were listed as associated with cytomegalovirus. Compared with equally common non-associated chains, HLA-associated TCR beta chains in a later analysis were more clonally expanded and had lower generation probabilities. According to a later analysis, TCR association rates differed among HLA loci, with DRB1 alleles showing the most associated TCRs and HLA-C alleles showing the fewest. HLA typing was unavailable for some donors at each locus, so association tests used only the typed subset. Only TCR beta chains were sequenced in this cohort, and the absence of alpha or paired-chain data limited detectable features. When HLA alleles, especially DR and DQ, strongly co-occurred, attributing TCR associations to individual alleles was difficult. A further reported finding was that TCR beta sequences accurately predicted the HLA-A and HLA-B alleles for most subjects in the first cohort. According to the authors, the approach could potentially be generalized to other disease states and immunological phenotypes. Across donors, most TCR sequences were observed very rarely, whereas some public TCRs were present in many individuals. Because counts were too low, about 18 rarely observed V segments, including chromosome 9 orphons, were excluded from the earlier analysis of about 500 of the donors. In a later genetic analysis, fewer N-insertions in productive TCRs were reported among donors in an Asian-associated ancestry cluster than the approximately 670-donor mean. A group of highly shared sequence variants was considered likely to be a technical artifact of the sequencing pipeline. An association between a missense DCLRE1C variant and V-gene and J-gene trimming of TCR beta chains was found in a later genetic analysis and replicated in an independent cohort. A few of the identified cytomegalovirus-associated TCR beta chains were confirmed in vitro to be specific for cytomegalovirus antigens. In an earlier analysis of 587 of the donors, most TCR beta V segments appeared in productive rearrangements about 90% or about 30% of the time, broadly matching IMGT annotations. The classifier was reported to diagnose cytomegalovirus status with high specificity and sensitivity in both the original and validation cohorts. CMV serostatus was the only immune exposure information available for the cohort. Because the 87-base-pair reads could not distinguish some IMGT-functional V segments, including TRBV6-2 and TRBV6-3, those segments were excluded. Correlated functional status among segregating V segments might be attributable to linkage disequilibrium, but an unknown experimental factor could not be ruled out. Sequencing depth was assumed to be roughly uniform across donors in the presence/absence analyses, though that assumption may not hold.

The library came from the immunoSEQ multiplex PCR assay. For the multiplex PCR, a mixture combining 60 forward primers for TCR Vbeta segments and 13 reverse primers for TCR Jbeta segments was used. The CDR3 region of rearranged TCR beta genes was amplified from genomic DNA with a multiplex PCR assay. The amplified TCR beta libraries were sequenced on the Illumina HiSeq System as 87-base-pair reads. For the original study's pipeline: A later analysis counted about 80 million unique TCR beta chains across the 666 repertoires, and some 11 million of these chains were shared by at least two donors. Raw reads were error-corrected and collapsed into unique sequences with a nearest-neighbor algorithm that merged closely related sequences to remove PCR and sequencing errors. V, D and J gene segments were assigned by aligning CDR3 sequences to IMGT reference sequences. For a sequence to be retained, at least a six-nucleotide match to both a V gene segment and a J gene segment was required. Rearrangements were classified as productive when the CDR3 lacked stop codons and remained in frame with V and J, and all other rearrangements were classified as non-productive. CDR3 was defined by IMGT convention, running from the second conserved V-encoded cysteine to the conserved J-encoded phenylalanine. Sequences without an unambiguous match to a single V gene segment were excluded from the earlier analysis of a few hundred of the donors. An earlier analysis of a few hundred of the donors called V segments functional above 56.7% productive rearrangements and segregating when the between-donor standard deviation exceeded 5%. A statistical classification framework was built for diagnosing cytomegalovirus status from the catalog of TCR beta chain sequences. In a later analysis, TCR nucleotide sequences were compared against IMGT/GENE-DB human TR gene sequences so that V and J genes could be assigned. The TCRdist pipeline was used in a later analysis to assign CDR3 sequences and most-parsimonious VDJ recombination scenarios. In a later analysis, every TCR beta chain was defined by the combination of its CDR3 amino acid sequence and its V-gene family, and reads without a unique V-gene family were dropped. As a way to deal with suspected cross-contamination and a sequencing artifact, a later analysis dropped under 600 nucleotide sequences that were highly shared and had low generation probability. In a later analysis, a clonal expansion index was calculated for each public chain from normalized within-repertoire ranks of inferred template counts. Generation probabilities in a later analysis came from a VDJ recombination model fitted to out-of-frame rearrangements, and those results were checked against IGoR. In a later analysis, TCR-TCR, TCR-HLA and TCR-CMV co-occurrence was scored with hypergeometric tests, and a repertoire-size bias correction was applied to TCR pairs. False discovery rates were estimated in a later analysis by permuting HLA or CMV assignments 20 times. A later analysis grouped co-occurring TCRs with DBSCAN, adding TCRdist sequence similarity when clustering within HLA-allele-positive subsets. Repertoires with fewer than 30,000 or more than 120,000 public chains were left out of co-occurrence clustering, as were five repertoires with anomalous nucleotide sharing. This is the immuneACCESS table as TCRdb keeps it, with only in-frame sequences that have V and J called. A part of the clones is gone; compared with another copy, unresolved V genes explain less than half, and the rest is unexplained. From that table come the V and J calls and clone size; the DNA was used to work out D and trimming. The sample data list 110,000 to 150,000 clones, and 65% to 80% of these were observed just once. The ten largest clones capture 1.5% to 2% of the sample.

V gives up 3 bases and J gives up 6 bases, and the segment between their germline ends measures 11 bases. Per the germline V gene, SGHAT is the CDR1 and FQNNGV is the CDR2. The CDR3 contains 13 residues, cysteine and phenylalanine counted. Kept here is only the CDR3 DNA, which spans 39 bases and is read in frame from base 1. The clonotype comes from a woman between 25 and 40 years old in good health and CMV-seronegative. The sequencing sample was made of PBMCs. The sequence links TRBV11-2 to TRBJ1-2; the D gene is perhaps TRBD1, on 5 matching bases. The DNA reads as follows: TGTGCCAGCAGCTTTACGGGCAGGGATGGCTACACCTTC. Its protein is CASSFTGRDGYTF.